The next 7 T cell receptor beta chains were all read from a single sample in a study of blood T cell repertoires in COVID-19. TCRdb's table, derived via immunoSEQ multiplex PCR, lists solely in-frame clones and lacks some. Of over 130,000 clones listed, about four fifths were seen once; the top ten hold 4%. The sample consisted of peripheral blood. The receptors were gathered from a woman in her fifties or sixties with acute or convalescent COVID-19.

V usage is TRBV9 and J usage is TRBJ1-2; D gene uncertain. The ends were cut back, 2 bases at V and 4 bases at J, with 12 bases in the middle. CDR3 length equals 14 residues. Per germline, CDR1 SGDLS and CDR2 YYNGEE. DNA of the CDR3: TGTGCCAGCAGCGTTCAGGACGGACTCTATGGCTACACCTTC. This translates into CASSVQDGLYGYTF.

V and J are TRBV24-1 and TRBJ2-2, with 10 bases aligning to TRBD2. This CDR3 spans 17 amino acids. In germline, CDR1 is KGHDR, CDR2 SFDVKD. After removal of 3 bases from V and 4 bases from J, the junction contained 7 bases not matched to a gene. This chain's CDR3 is CATSDTSGRAVTGELFF. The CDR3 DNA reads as TGTGCCACCAGTGATACCAGCGGGAGGGCGGTCACCGGGGAGCTGTTTTTT.

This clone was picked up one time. Here the CDR3 reads CASSWSGQSSYNEQFF. The CDR3 DNA reads TGTGCCAGCTCTTGGAGCGGTCAGAGCTCCTACAATGAGCAGTTCTTC. The rearrangement uses TRBV6-4 and TRBJ2-1, with a possible D match to TRBD2 (5 bases). V was cut by 8 bases and J by 0 bases, with 17 bases left in between. CDR1 is MRHNA and CDR2 is SNTAGT in the germline V gene. The CDR3 runs to 16 residues.

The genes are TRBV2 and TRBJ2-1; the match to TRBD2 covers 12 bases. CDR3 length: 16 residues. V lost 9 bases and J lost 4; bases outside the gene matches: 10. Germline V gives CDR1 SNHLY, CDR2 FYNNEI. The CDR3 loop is CASAPGTSGWYNEQFF. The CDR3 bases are TGTGCCAGTGCCCCGGGGACTAGCGGGTGGTACAATGAGCAGTTCTTC.

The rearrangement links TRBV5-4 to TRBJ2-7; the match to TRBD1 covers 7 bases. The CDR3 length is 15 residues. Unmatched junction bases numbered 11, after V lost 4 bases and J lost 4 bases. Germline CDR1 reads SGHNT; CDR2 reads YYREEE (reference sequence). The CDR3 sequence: CASSGRQGSEYEQYF. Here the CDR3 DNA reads TGTGCCAGCAGCGGAAGACAGGGATCAGAGTACGAGCAGTACTTC.

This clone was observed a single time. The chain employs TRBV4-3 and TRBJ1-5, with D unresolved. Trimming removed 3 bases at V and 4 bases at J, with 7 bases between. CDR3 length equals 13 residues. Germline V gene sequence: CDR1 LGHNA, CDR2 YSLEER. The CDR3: CASSQRLNQPQHF. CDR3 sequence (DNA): TGCGCCAGCAGCCAGAGACTGAATCAGCCCCAGCATTTT.

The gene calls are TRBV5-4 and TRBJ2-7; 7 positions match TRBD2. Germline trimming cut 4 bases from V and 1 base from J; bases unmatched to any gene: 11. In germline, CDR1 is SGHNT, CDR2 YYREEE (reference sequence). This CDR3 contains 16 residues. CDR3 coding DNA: TGTGCCAGCAGCCGGGCCTGGGGTAGCGGGTCCTACGAGCAGTACTTC. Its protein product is CASSRAWGSGSYEQYF.